Listed here are 18 T cell receptor beta chains from one sample, sequenced in a study of T cells in Graves' hyperthyroidism and ophthalmopathy. Amplification targeted TCR beta CDR3 regions from RNA transcripts. The HTBI primer set served for first-round RT-PCR of the TCR CDR3. TCRdb called the multiplex PCR reads again in MiXCR, with one record for every CDR3 protein. The table records some 600,000 distinct CDR3 sequences, just over 45% of them present only once. Sequences were obtained from peripheral blood or thyroid tissue (not recorded which). All receptors derive from a woman aged 18-29 years with Graves' hyperthyroidism.

This clonotype was seen just once. The rearrangement joins TRBV11-1 to TRBJ1-2, with 12 bases that match TRBD1. V was pared by 2 bases and J by 7 bases, with 8 bases of the junction left unmatched. This CDR3 has 16 residues. In germline, CDR1 is SGHAT, CDR2 FQDESV (reference sequence). The CDR3 spells CASSLFGTGGAGGYTF. CDR3 bases: TGTGCCAGCAGCTTATTCGGGACAGGGGGCGCAGGTGGCTACACCTTC.

As for this clonotype: This could be a read error, since a much larger clone is one nucleotide away. The chain couples TRBV24-1 to TRBJ1-5; D may be TRBD1 (5 bases). The CDR3 spans 14 residues. Germline CDR1 and CDR2: KGHDR and SFDVKD. CDR3: CATSGGHLNQPQRF. For the CDR3, the DNA is TGTGCCACCAGTGGCGGACACCTAAATCAGCCCCAGCGTTTT.

The V call is TRBV9, the J call TRBJ1-4; no firm D call. Germline-derived CDR1 and CDR2 are SGDLS and YYNGEE. This CDR3 comprises 16 residues. V shed 0 bases and J shed 3 bases, with 12 bases lying between them. This CDR3 reads CASSVDEDPANEKLFF. CDR3 in DNA: TGTGCCAGCAGCGTAGATGAGGATCCCGCTAATGAAAAACTGTTTTTT.

In this sample, this clonotype turned up many times. V and J are TRBV29-1 and TRBJ2-2, with 9 bases identical to TRBD1. This CDR3 has 14 residues. Looked up from germline, CDR1 is SQVTM and CDR2 is ANQGSEA. With 5 bases clipped from V and 1 base from J, the junction kept 2 bases outside the gene matches. The CDR3 protein is CSVLDRGNTGELFF. CDR3 in DNA: TGCAGCGTTTTGGACAGGGGGAACACCGGGGAGCTGTTTTTT.

The chain uses TRBV15 and TRBJ2-7; TRBD1 matches at 8 bases. With V trimmed by 3 bases and J by 3 bases, 10 bases remained unmatched. The length of the CDR3 is 16 residues. The germline gives CDR1 LNHNV, CDR2 YYDKDF (reference sequence). The CDR3 DNA is TGTGCCACCAGCAGCCCGGGGACAGGTTACGGCTACGAGCAGTACTTC. It yields the protein CATSSPGTGYGYEQYF. Based on the CDR3 plus reference TRBV15 and TRBJ2-7, the full variable domain is DAMVIQNPRYQVTQFGKPVTLSCSQTLNHNVMYWYQQKSSQAPKLLFHYYDKDFNNEADTPDNFQSRRPNTSFCFLDIRSPGLGDTAMYLCATSSPGTGYGYEQYFGPGTRLTVT.

V gene TRBV7-8 combines with J gene TRBJ2-7; D is possibly TRBD2 (6 bases). CDR1 and CDR2 from the germline V gene are SGHVS and FQNEAQ. CDR3 length equals 14 residues. Between the trimmed V and J ends, which lost 4 bases and 2 bases, there was a span of 12 bases. DNA for the CDR3: TGTGCCAGCAGCTCTTCTAGGAGGGCCTACGAGCAGTACTTC. Protein: CASSSSRRAYEQYF.

This clonotype has only a few counts. This chain joins TRBV6-1 and TRBJ1-6; D gene ambiguous. Between the trimmed V and J ends, which lost 10 bases and 0 bases, there was a span of 10 bases. Germline CDR1 reads MNHNS; CDR2 reads SASEGT. This CDR3 is 14 amino acids long. The chain's CDR3 is CATRSISYNSPLHF. CDR3 nucleotides: TGTGCCACGCGGAGTATCTCCTATAATTCACCCCTCCACTTT.

The chain couples TRBV7-9 to TRBJ2-2, with 10 positions matching TRBD2. CDR3 length: 15 amino acids. V was pared by 2 bases and J by 5 bases, with 2 bases of the junction left unmatched. Germline V CDR1 and CDR2: SEHNR, FQNEAQ (reference sequence). CDR3 sequence: CASSLTSGATGELFF. CDR3 nucleotides: TGTGCCAGCAGCTTAACTAGCGGGGCAACCGGGGAGCTGTTTTTT.

Regarding this clonotype: One base away lies a much larger clone, so this may be a sequencing read error. V and J are TRBV7-9 and TRBJ1-6; D unresolved. Trimming stripped 5 bases from V and 6 bases from J, with 11 bases between. Germline values: CDR1 SEHNR, CDR2 FQNEAQ (reference sequence). The CDR3 covers 14 residues. DNA of the CDR3: TGTGCCAGCAGCCTCGGACGGTGTAATTCACCCCTCCACTTT. As protein: CASSLGRCNSPLHF.

This clonotype appeared many times. CDR3 coding DNA: TGTGCCAGCAGCCGCACACTTTACTATGGCTACACCTTC. Translation: CASSRTLYYGYTF. The rearrangement joins TRBV14 to TRBJ1-2; D unresolved. Germline-derived CDR1 and CDR2 are SGHDN and FVKESK. The CDR3 loop spans 13 amino acids. Trimming stripped 4 bases from V and 3 bases from J, with 9 bases between.

This clonotype was recorded a few times. V gene TRBV12-3 or TRBV12-4 combines with J gene TRBJ1-1; D unclear. V was pared by 1 base and J by 0 bases, with 9 bases between. CDR3 length equals 15 residues. This CDR3 is CASSLVKLMNTEAFF. The CDR3 DNA follows: TGTGCCAGCAGTTTAGTCAAGCTAATGAACACTGAAGCTTTCTTT.

As concerns this clonotype: Possible read error: a much larger clone is one base away. This chain connects TRBV7-3 to TRBJ2-5; 8 bases match TRBD2. The germline gives CDR1 SGHTA, CDR2 FQGTGA. Trimming at V came to 8 bases and at J to 1 base, leaving 3 bases not matched to a gene. The CDR3 contains 13 residues. The CDR3: CASPREGQETQYF. The CDR3 bases are TGTGCCAGCCCTCGGGAGGGCCAAGAGACCCAGTACTTC.

The table lists this clonotype with a few counts. The chain carries TRBV9 and TRBJ1-1; D ambiguous. Germline CDR1 reads SGDLS; CDR2 reads YYNGEE. The CDR3 spans 13 residues. The V end lost 2 bases, the J end lost 4 bases, and 9 bases lay between the germline ends. DNA for the CDR3: TGTGCCAGCAGCGTTTCCCCCGGCACTGAAGCTTTCTTT. Translating it yields CASSVSPGTEAFF.

Of note for this clonotype: Its ends do not fully match the called genes, so a read error is possible. The rearrangement uses TRBV7-2 and TRBJ2-5; TRBD2 aligns across 13 bases. Looked up from germline, CDR1 is SGHTA and CDR2 is FQGNSA. The CDR3 is made up of 17 amino acids. The CDR3 loop is CASSLRTSGSRTETQYF. CDR3 coding DNA: TGCGCCAGCAGCTTACGGACTAGCGGGAGTCGAACAGAGACCCAGTACTTC.

V and J are TRBV15 and TRBJ2-7, with a possible D match to TRBD1 (6 bases). Judging by the DNA end, TRBJ2-1 fits better; the J call may be wrong. This CDR3 contains 12 residues. The germline V gene has CDR1 LNHNV and CDR2 YYDKDF (reference sequence). The CDR3 bases are TGTGCCACCAGCAGTGCAGGGGCTGAGCAGTTCTTC. Translation: CATSSAGAEQFF.

The chain joins TRBV7-8 to TRBJ2-7; D may be TRBD1 (6 bases). This CDR3 has 17 amino acids. V was cut by 3 bases and J by 0 bases, with 18 bases left in between. CDR1 is SGHVS and CDR2 is FQNEAQ in the germline V gene. CDR3 DNA: TGTGCCAGCAGCTTCCCAAGGCGGCCAGGGGACTCCTACGAGCAGTACTTC. Residues: CASSFPRRPGDSYEQYF.

V gene TRBV6-1 combines with J gene TRBJ2-7; D is possibly TRBD2 (5 bases). This CDR3 is built from 17 residues. The germline CDR1 and CDR2 sequences are MNHNS and SASEGT. V dropped 3 bases and J dropped 5 bases, with 23 bases sitting between them. As DNA, the CDR3 is TGTGCCAGCAGTGACTTAGCGCAGGACGAAATTGGGGACGAGCAGTACTTC. It specifies CASSDLAQDEIGDEQYF.

This chain uses TRBV20-1 with TRBJ2-2; D may be TRBD2 (5 bases). V lost 1 base to trimming and J lost 0 bases, with 15 bases between them. The CDR3 is made up of 17 amino acids. Germline CDR1 DFQATT, CDR2 SNEGSKA (reference sequence). This chain's CDR3 is CSARGRLAAANTGELFF. In DNA, the CDR3 is TGCAGTGCTAGAGGAAGGCTAGCAGCGGCGAACACCGGGGAGCTGTTTTTT.